This TCR beta chain was identified during a study of T cells expressing NK-cell markers. As for the study in general: HCMV seropositivity characterized seven of the eight sequenced donors, and seronegativity one.

5'RACE template switching with UMIs generated TCR beta cDNA. For each CDR3 protein, TCRdb gives one entry from its re-call of the 5' RACE reads, without DNA. The ten top clones account for under 20%, within a sample of about 110,000 distinct CDR3 sequences. About this clonotype: Its matching antigen is unknown.

Study-wide findings and caveats: The CD3+CD56-NKG2C+ fraction was also led by these clonotypes in several donors. Dominant NKG2C+ clonotypes accounted for 1.0-7.0% of CD8+ T cells in about 6 donors.

Germline CDR1 reads SGHTA; CDR2 reads FQGTGA. The CDR3 is 15 amino acids. The chain combines TRBV7-3 with TRBJ2-1; TCRdb's D call, TRBD1, is unchecked because there is no DNA. The sequenced material came from blood T cells: a sorted CD56 or NKG2C T cell subset, CD4+ or CD8+ T cells, or bulk PBMC T cells (not recorded which). The sequence derives from a woman aged 18-70 years in good health. CDR3 protein: CASSLTDGRSDEQFF. The complete variable domain, with remaining parts taken from reference TRBV7-3 and TRBJ2-1, reads GAGVSQTPSNKVTEKGKYVELRCDPISGHTALYWYRQSLGQGPEFLIYFQGTGAADDSGLPNDRFFAVRPEGSVSTLKIQRTERGDSAVYLCASSLTDGRSDEQFFGPGTRLTVL.